These 2 T cell receptor beta chains were sequenced from one sample in a study of blood T cell repertoires in COVID-19. Assay used: immunoSEQ multiplex PCR; TCRdb lists only in-frame clones, some missing. The sample gives fewer than 200,000 clones, roughly 84% of which show up once; about 5.8% is in the top ten. Sequenced material: peripheral blood. The receptor source for this set is a woman aged 50 to 65 with COVID-19, enrolled during active disease.

This chain joins TRBV19 and TRBJ2-3; TRBD1 matches at 8 bases. Germline values: CDR1 LNHDA, CDR2 SQIVND (reference sequence). The trim removed 6 bases at V and 2 bases at J, leaving 4 bases unmatched. There are 14 residues in the CDR3. The CDR3 protein is CASSLDRVTDTQYF. For the CDR3, the DNA is TGTGCCAGTAGCCTGGACAGGGTCACAGATACGCAGTATTTT.

This chain joins TRBV28 and TRBJ1-4; D is perhaps TRBD1 (5 bases). In germline, CDR1 is MDHEN, CDR2 SYDVKM. Trimming took off 6 bases at V and 3 bases at J, with 17 bases between the two ends. The CDR3 has 16 residues. The CDR3 reads CASRSGGTRANEKLFF. Written as DNA, the CDR3 is TGTGCCAGCAGATCAGGTGGGACTCGAGCTAATGAAAAACTGTTTTTT. Together with reference TRBV28 and TRBJ1-4, the CDR3 gives the full variable domain: DVKVTQSSRYLVKRTGEKVFLECVQDMDHENMFWYRQDPGLGLRLIYFSYDVKMKEKGDIPEGYSVSREKKERFSLILESASTNQTSMYLCASRSGGTRANEKLFFGSGTQLSVL.